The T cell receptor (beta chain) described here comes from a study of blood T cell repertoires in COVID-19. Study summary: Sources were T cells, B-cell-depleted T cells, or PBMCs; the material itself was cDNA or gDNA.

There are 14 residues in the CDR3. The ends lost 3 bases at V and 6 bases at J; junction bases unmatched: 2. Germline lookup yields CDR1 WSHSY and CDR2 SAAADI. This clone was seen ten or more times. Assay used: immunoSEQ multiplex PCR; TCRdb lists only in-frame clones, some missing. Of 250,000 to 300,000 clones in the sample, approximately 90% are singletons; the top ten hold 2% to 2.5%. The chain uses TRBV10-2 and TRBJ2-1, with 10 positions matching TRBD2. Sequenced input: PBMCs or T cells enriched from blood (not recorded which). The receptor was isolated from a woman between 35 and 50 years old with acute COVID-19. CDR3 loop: CASSDLAGVNEQFF. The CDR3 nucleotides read TGCGCCAGCAGTGACCTAGCGGGAGTCAATGAGCAGTTCTTC.